This TCR beta chain is drawn from a study of cytomegalovirus exposure and HLA in healthy donors. CDR1 is LGHNA and CDR2 is YNFKEQ in the germline V gene. CDR3 length equals 18 residues. V lost 0 bases to trimming and J lost 7 bases; unmatched junction nucleotides: 15. General study results and limits: Later examination showed HLA-associated TCR beta chains had greater clonal expansion than equally common others. An analysis was carried out later, and it reportedly showed fewer N-insertions in an Asian-associated ancestry cluster than the 666-donor mean.

As concerns this clone: Its antigen is unidentified.

It was with 60 Vbeta and 13 Jbeta primers that the PCR ran. The assay was immunoSEQ multiplex PCR, and TCRdb's table has in-frame clones only and misses some. The sample shows 200,000 to 250,000 clones, roughly four fifths of them seen only once. The chain combines TRBV4-2 with TRBJ2-5; TRBD2 matches at 9 bases. The TCR originated in a woman aged 55-69 years in good health and CMV-seropositive. The sample was PBMCs. The DNA for the CDR3 is TGTGCCAGCAGCCAAGATTTGGCTCTCGGCGGGAGGGCTGGGACCCAGTACTTC. It yields the protein CASSQDLALGGRAGTQYF.